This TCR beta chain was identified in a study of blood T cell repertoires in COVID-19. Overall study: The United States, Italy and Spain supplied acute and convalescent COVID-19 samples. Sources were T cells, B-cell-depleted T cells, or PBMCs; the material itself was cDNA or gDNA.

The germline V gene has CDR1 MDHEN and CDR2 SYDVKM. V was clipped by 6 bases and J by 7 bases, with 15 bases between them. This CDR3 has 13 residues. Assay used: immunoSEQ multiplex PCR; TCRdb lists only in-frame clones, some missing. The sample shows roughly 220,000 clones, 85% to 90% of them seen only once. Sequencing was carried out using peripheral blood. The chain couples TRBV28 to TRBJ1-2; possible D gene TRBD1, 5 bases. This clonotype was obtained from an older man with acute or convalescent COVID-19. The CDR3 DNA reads TGTGCCAGCAGGCAGCAGGGATTGAGTGGCTACACCTTC. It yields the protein CASRQQGLSGYTF.